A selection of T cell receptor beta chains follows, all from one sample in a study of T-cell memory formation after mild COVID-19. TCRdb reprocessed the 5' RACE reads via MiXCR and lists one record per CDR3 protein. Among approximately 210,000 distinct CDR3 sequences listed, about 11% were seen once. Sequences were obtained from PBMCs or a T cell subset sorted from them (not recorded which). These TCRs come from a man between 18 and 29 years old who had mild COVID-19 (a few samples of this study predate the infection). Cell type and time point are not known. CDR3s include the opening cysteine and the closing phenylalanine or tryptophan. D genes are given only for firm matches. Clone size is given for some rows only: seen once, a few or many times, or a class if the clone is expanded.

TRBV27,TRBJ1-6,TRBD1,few,TGTGCCAGCAGTACTCACAGGGGGCTGACACCCCTCCACTTT,CASSTHRGLTPLHF
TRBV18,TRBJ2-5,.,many,TGTGCCAGCTCACCACAGTTTTTCCGAGAGACCCAGTACTTC,CASSPQFFRETQYF
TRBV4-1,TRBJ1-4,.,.,TGCGCCAGCAGCCATACAAGGTTGGCTAATGAAAAACTGTTTTTT,CASSHTRLANEKLFF
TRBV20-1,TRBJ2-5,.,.,TGCAAGGCCGGCACTCGGACCCAGTACTTC,CKAGTRTQYF
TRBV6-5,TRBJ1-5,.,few,TGTGCCAGCAGGCTACCGGAAGGTCCCCAGCATTTT,CASRLPEGPQHF
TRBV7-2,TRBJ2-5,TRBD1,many,TGTGCCAGCAGCTGGGACAGGAGGAAGACCCAGTACTTC,CASSWDRRKTQYF
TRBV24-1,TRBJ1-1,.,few,TGTGCCACTTGGGGACCCAGGGACACTGAAGCTTTCTTT,CATWGPRDTEAFF
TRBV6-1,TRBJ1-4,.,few,TGTGCCAGCAAGACGGGCAGGAATGAAAAACTGTTTTTT,CASKTGRNEKLFF
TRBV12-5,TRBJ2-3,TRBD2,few,TGTGCTAGTGGTTTGGTCCGGGCGGGGGGGCCCCCGAGCACAGATACGCAGTATTTT,CASGLVRAGGPPSTDTQYF
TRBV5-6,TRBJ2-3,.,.,TGTGCCAGCAGCTTACACCTAGATACGCAGTATTTT,CASSLHLDTQYF
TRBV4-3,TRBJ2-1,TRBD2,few,TGCGCCAGCAGCCAAGATAGCGGGAACAATGAGCAGTTCTTC,CASSQDSGNNEQFF
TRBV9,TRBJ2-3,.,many,TGTGCCAGCAGCGGTAGTTGGACAGATACGCAGTATTTT,CASSGSWTDTQYF
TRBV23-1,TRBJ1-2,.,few,TGCGCCGGCTACAGCTACACACACCTGGGCTATGGCTACACCTTC,CAGYSYTHLGYGYTF
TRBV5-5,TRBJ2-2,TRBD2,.,TGTGCCAGCAGCTTGTCTCTAGCGGGGGGGCACACCGGGGAGCTGTTTTTT,CASSLSLAGGHTGELFF
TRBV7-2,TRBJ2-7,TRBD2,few,TGTGCCAGCAGTCTTAGCGGGGGGACACCCTACGAGCAGTACTTC,CASSLSGGTPYEQYF
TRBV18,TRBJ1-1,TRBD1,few,TGTGCCAGCTCACAGGACAGGGGGGCCACTGAAGCTTTCTTT,CASSQDRGATEAFF
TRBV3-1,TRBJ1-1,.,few,TGTGCCAGCGTGAGGGCGACTGAAGCTTTCTTT,CASVRATEAFF
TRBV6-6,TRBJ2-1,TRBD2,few,TGTGCCAGCAGTTACTCGAAAACGAGTAGCGGGGGGCCTTATTACAATGAGCAGTTCTTC,CASSYSKTSSGGPYYNEQFF
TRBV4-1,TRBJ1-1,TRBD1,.,TGCGCCAGCAGCCAGAGACAGGGTGAGGCTTTCTTT,CASSQRQGEAFF
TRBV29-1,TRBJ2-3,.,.,TGCAGCGTTGTCAGGGATAGCACAGATACGCAGTATTTT,CSVVRDSTDTQYF
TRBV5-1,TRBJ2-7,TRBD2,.,TGCGCCAGCAGCTTGGAGGCTAGCGGGGGGTACGAGCAGTACTTC,CASSLEASGGYEQYF
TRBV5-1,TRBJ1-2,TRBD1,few,TGCGCCAGCAGCTTGGCCCTTGGACAGGGGGAGGGCTACACCTTC,CASSLALGQGEGYTF
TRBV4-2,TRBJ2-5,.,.,TGTGCCAGCAGCCAAGATCCGGGACGCGGGGAAGAGACCCAGTACTTC,CASSQDPGRGEETQYF
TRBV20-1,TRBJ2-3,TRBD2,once,TGCAGTGCTAGGATGACTAGCGGGAGCACAGATACGCAGTATTTT,CSARMTSGSTDTQYF
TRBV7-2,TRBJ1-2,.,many,TGTGCCAGCAGCTTGTGGACAGAGGGGTATGGCTACACCTTC,CASSLWTEGYGYTF
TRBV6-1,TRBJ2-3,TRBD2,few,TGTGCCACTCATAGCGGGGGGGATGCAGATACGCAGTATTTT,CATHSGGDADTQYF
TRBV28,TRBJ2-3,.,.,TGTGCCAGCCGGGACCCCAGGAGAAGCACAGATACGCAGTATTTT,CASRDPRRSTDTQYF
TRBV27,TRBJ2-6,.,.,TGTGCCAGCAGTATGCTCGGGGCCAACGTCCTGACTTTC,CASSMLGANVLTF
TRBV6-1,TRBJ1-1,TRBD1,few,TGTGCCAGCAGTGTTCCGGGACAGGGAGTTGACACTGAAGCTTTCTTT,CASSVPGQGVDTEAFF
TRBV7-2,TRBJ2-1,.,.,TGTGCCAGCAGCTTAGTCTTGGGGGCGTCCTACAATGAGCAGTTCTTC,CASSLVLGASYNEQFF
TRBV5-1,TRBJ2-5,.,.,TGCGCCAGCAGCTTGGAGGGGAATTCAGAGACCCAGTACTTC,CASSLEGNSETQYF
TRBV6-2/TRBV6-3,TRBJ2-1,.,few,TGTGCCAGCAGTCAAAGGGACAATGAGCAGTTCTTC,CASSQRDNEQFF
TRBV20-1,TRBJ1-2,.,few,TGCAGGACCGGCCAGTCAAACTATGGCTACACCTTC,CRTGQSNYGYTF
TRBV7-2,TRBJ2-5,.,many,TGTGCCAGCAGCTTAGCCGACAGGAGGATAAGCCAAGAGACCCAGTACTTC,CASSLADRRISQETQYF
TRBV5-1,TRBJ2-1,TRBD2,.,TGCGCCAGCAGCTTGATTACAGCGGGGAGCTACAATGAGCAGTTCTTC,CASSLITAGSYNEQFF
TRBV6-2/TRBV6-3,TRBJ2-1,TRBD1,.,TGTGCCAGCAGTTACTCAAGACAGGGAAAACGGGGCCGGTTCTTC,CASSYSRQGKRGRFF
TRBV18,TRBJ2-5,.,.,TGTGCCAGCTCACCAGGTTTTCAAGAGACCCAGTACTTC,CASSPGFQETQYF
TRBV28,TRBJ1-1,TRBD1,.,TGTGCCAGCAGTTTGCCAGGGCAGGGGGCAACTGAAGCTTTCTTT,CASSLPGQGATEAFF
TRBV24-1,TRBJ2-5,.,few,TGTGCCACCAGTGACGCTTCACAGGGTAAAGAGACCCAGTACTTC,CATSDASQGKETQYF
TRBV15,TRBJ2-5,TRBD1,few,TGTGCCACCAGCAGAGGACAGGGTTACCAAGAGACCCAGTACTTC,CATSRGQGYQETQYF
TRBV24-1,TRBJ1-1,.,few,TGTGCCACCATCCAGGGAGTGAACACTGAAGCTTTCTTT,CATIQGVNTEAFF
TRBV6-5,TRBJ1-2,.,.,TGTGCCAGCAAACAGGCTTCAAACTATGGCTACACCTTC,CASKQASNYGYTF
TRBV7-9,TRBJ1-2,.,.,TGTGCCAGCAGCCGCCCCGGGGGGGGTGGCTATGGCTACACCTTC,CASSRPGGGGYGYTF
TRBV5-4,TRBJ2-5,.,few,TGTGCCAGCAGCGTGGACATCCAGACCCAGTACTTC,CASSVDIQTQYF
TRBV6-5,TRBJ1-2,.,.,TGTGCCAGCCCATACGGGAGGACCTATGGCTACACCTTC,CASPYGRTYGYTF
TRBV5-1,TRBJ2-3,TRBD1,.,TGCGCCAGCAGCTTCCCCGGGACAGGTTCAGATACGCAGTATTTT,CASSFPGTGSDTQYF
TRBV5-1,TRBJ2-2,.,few,TGCGCCAGCAGCCGTACGGACAGTGCGAACACCGGGGAGCTGTTTTTT,CASSRTDSANTGELFF
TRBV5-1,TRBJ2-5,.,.,TGCGCCAGCAGCCGTACAAACCAAGAGACCCAGTACTTC,CASSRTNQETQYF
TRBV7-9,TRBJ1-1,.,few,TGTGCCAGCAGCTTTCAGACCGTAGATGAAGCTTTCTTT,CASSFQTVDEAFF
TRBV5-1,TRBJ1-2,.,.,TGCGCCAGCAGCTTGGATGGGGTAGATGGCTACACCTTC,CASSLDGVDGYTF
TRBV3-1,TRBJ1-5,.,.,TGTGCCAGCAGCCAATCATTGGAATCACCCCAGCATTTT,CASSQSLESPQHF
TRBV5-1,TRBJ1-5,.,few,TGCGCCAGCAGCTTGGACGGTGGGAGCAATCAGCCCCAGCATTTT,CASSLDGGSNQPQHF
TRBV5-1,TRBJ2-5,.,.,TGCGCCAGCAGCTTGGGATCGGTTCTGTTCGAGACCCAGTACTTC,CASSLGSVLFETQYF
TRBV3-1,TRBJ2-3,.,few,TGTGCCAGCAGCCAACCGGGGTTCACAGATACGCAGTATTTT,CASSQPGFTDTQYF
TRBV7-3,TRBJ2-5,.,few,TGTGCCAGCAGCTTAGCGGTGCAAGAGACCCAGTACTTC,CASSLAVQETQYF
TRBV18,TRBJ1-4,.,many,TGTGCCAGCTCCCAGGAGCAGACAGGACTGTTTTTT,CASSQEQTGLFF
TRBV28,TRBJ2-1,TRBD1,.,TGTGCCACCCACATCGGTGGGACAGGGCTGGGATTGCGGATCTTC,CATHIGGTGLGLRIF
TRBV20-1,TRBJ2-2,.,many,TGCAGTGCTAAGAGCCGGGACTCCAACGTTCCCGGGGAGCTGTTTTTT,CSAKSRDSNVPGELFF
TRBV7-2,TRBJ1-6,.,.,TGTGCCAGCAGCTTAACATACTCGGGTTCACCCCTCCACTTT,CASSLTYSGSPLHF